The 3 T cell receptor beta chains in this list originate from one sample, sequenced in a study of T cell repertoires in cytomegalovirus infection. TCRdb passed the reads through MiXCR, listing each CDR3 protein once. Counted here are almost 550,000 distinct CDR3 sequences, more than 15% occurring once; the ten biggest clones make up approximately 24%. The sequenced sample was CD8+ T cells from PBMCs. These receptors all come from a human donor in good health (CMV status not recorded). Some clones in this sample may be carry-over from other donors' samples.

On this clonotype: A much larger clonotype is one base distant, so this may be a read error. Since no conserved phenylalanine or tryptophan closes the CDR3, a read error is the likely cause. J is TRBJ2-1 and V is TRBV11-2; D ambiguous. V lost 1 base and J lost 0, with 7 bases in between. Germline CDR1 reads SGHAT; CDR2 reads FQNNGV. CDR3 length equals 15 residues. The CDR3, as DNA: TGTGCCAGCAGCTTAGTAACGAGCTCCTACAATGAGCAGTTCTTA. This translates into CASSLVTSSYNEQFL.

This rearrangement joins TRBV5-6 to TRBJ2-7; 7 nucleotides line up with TRBD1. Trimming cost V 2 bases and J 2 bases; bases outside gene matches: 10. The CDR3 consists of 16 residues. The V gene's germline CDR1 is SGHDT and CDR2 YYEEEE. CDR3 in DNA: TGTGCCAGCAGCTTTGGCGACAGGGCGGTGGCCTACGAGCAGTACTTC. Protein: CASSFGDRAVAYEQYF.

This clonotype appeared many times. The rearrangement uses TRBV11-2 and TRBJ1-2, with D maybe TRBD1 (5 bases). This CDR3 contains 14 residues. The V and J ends lost 4 bases and 3 bases respectively, with 12 bases between them. Germline CDR1 reads SGHAT; CDR2 reads FQNNGV. CDR3 in amino acids: CASSWARGDYGYTF. The CDR3 DNA reads as TGTGCCAGCAGCTGGGCGCGAGGGGACTATGGCTACACCTTC.